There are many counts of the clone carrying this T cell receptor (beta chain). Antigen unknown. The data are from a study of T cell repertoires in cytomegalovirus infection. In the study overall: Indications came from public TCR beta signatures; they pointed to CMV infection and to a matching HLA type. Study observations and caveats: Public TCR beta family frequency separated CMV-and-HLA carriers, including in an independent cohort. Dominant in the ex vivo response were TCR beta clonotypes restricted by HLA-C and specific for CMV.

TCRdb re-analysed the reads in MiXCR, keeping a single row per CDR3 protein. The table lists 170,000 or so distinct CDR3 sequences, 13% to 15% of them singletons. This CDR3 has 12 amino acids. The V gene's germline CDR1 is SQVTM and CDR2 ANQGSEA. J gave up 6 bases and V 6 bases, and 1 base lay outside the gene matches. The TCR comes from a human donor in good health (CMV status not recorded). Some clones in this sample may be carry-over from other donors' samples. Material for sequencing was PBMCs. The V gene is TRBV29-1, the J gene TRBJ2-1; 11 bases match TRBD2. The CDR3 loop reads CSVGTSGNEQFF. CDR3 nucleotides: TGCAGCGTAGGGACTAGCGGCAATGAGCAGTTCTTC.